The T cell receptor (beta chain) described here comes from a study of blood T cell repertoires in COVID-19. Per the study methods: Reference gene primer amplification yielded estimated nucleated cell counts. TCRdb's table, derived via immunoSEQ multiplex PCR, lists solely in-frame clones and lacks some. The V and J calls and clone size are taken from that table; D and trimming were inferred from the DNA. The table includes approximately 160,000 clones, more than 65% detected once. The V segment lost 6 bases and the J segment 3 bases; nucleotides outside the gene matches: 4. This CDR3 spans 14 amino acids. Germline lookup yields CDR1 LNHDA and CDR2 SQIVND (reference sequence).

This TCR was recovered from a woman aged 45-59 years in a cohort sampled during active or convalescent COVID-19. Sequencing was performed on peripheral blood. V is TRBV19 and J is TRBJ2-7; TRBD1 matches at 11 bases. CDR3 in amino acids: CASSRTGGSYEQYF. The CDR3 nucleotides are TGTGCCAGTAGCAGGACAGGGGGCAGCTACGAGCAGTACTTC.